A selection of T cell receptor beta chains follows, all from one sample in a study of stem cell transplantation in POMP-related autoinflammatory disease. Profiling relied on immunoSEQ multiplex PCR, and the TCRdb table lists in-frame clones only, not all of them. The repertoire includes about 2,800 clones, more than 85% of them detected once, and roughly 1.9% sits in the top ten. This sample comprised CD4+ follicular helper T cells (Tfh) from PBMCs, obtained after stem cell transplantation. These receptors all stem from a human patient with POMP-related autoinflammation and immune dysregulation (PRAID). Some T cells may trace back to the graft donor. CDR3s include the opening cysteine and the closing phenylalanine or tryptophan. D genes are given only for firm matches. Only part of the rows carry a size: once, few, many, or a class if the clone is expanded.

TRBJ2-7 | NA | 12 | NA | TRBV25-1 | TGTGCCACACAGGACTACTCCTACGAGCAGTACTTC | CATQDYSYEQYF
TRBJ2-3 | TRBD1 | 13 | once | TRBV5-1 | TGCGCCAGCGGCCAGGGGGCTGTAAATACGCAGTATTTT | CASGQGAVNTQYF
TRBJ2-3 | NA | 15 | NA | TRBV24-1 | TGTGCCACCAGTGACCCGGGACATGACACAGATACGCAGTATTTT | CATSDPGHDTDTQYF
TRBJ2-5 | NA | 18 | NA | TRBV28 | TGTGCCAGCAGACCTTTGGGGGGCCAGGGGCTAGCGTGGCAGACCCAGTACTTC | CASRPLGGQGLAWQTQYF
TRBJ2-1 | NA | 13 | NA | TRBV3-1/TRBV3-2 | TGTGCCAGCAGCCACGGCGGCGTCAATGAGCAGTTCTTC | CASSHGGVNEQFF
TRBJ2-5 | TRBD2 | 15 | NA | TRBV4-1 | TGCGCCAGCAGCCAAGCCCTAGCGGGAACGGAGACCCAGTACTTC | CASSQALAGTETQYF
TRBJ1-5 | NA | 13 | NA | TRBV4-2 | TGTGCCAGCAGCCAAGATGGGGGACGTCCCCAGCATTTT | CASSQDGGRPQHF
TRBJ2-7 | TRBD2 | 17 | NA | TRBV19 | TGTGCCAGTAGTATAGGTGGCGGGAGGCCTAACAGCAACGAGCAGTACTTC | CASSIGGGRPNSNEQYF
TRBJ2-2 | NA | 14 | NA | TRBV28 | TGTGCCAGCATTATCCGGCTGAACACCGGGGAGCTGTTTTTT | CASIIRLNTGELFF
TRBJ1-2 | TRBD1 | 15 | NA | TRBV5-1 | TGCGCCAGCAGCTTACGACAGGGGCCCCGGGCCGGCTACACCTTC | CASSLRQGPRAGYTF
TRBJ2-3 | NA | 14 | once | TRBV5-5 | TGTGCCAGCAGCTGGCTGGGGAACACAGATACGCAGTATTTT | CASSWLGNTDTQYF
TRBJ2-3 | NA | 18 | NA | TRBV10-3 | TGTGCCATCAGTGCAGTCGGAGTGGGGGGTGGAGACACAGGTACGCAGTATTTT | CAISAVGVGGGDTGTQYF
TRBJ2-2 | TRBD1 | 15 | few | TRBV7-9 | TGTGCCAGCAGCCCGGGGACAGGCGACACCGGGGAGCTGTTTTTT | CASSPGTGDTGELFF
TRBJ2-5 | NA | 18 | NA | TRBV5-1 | TGCGCCAGCAGCGTCCGGACAGGGACTAGTAAGAACCAAGAGACCCAGTACTTC | CASSVRTGTSKNQETQYF
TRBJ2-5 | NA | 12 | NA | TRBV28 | TGTGCCAGCAGCCCCCTAGGAGAGACCCAGTACTTC | CASSPLGETQYF
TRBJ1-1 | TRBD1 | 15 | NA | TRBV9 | TGTGCCGGTCCCAGGGGGGGCCTCATGAACACTGAAGCTTTCTTT | CAGPRGGLMNTEAFF
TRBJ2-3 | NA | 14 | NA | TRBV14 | TGTGCCAGCAGCCAAGCAAAGTTCACAGATACGCAGTATTTT | CASSQAKFTDTQYF
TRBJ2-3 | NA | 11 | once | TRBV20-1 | TGCAGTGCTAGCAGAACAGATACGCAGTATTTT | CSASRTDTQYF
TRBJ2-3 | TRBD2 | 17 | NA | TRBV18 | TGTGCCAGCTCACCGGGATTTGACGGGGGGGCCGGAGATACGCAGTATTTT | CASSPGFDGGAGDTQYF
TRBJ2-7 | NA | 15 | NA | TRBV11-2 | TGTGCCAGCAGCCTAAAAGTTTCAGGGACCTACGAGCAGTACTTC | CASSLKVSGTYEQYF
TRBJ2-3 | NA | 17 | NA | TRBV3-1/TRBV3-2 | TGTGCCAGCAGCTTCGTAAGTCCCTTTGTCATGCAAGGTACGCAGTATTTT | CASSFVSPFVMQGTQYF
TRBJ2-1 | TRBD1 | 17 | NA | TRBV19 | TGTGCCAGTAGTATTGTGGGACAGAGTAGCTCCTACAATGAGCAGTTCTTC | CASSIVGQSSSYNEQFF
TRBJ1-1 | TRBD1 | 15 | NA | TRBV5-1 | TGCGCCAGCAGCCCAGGACAGGGGGGGCCCACTGAAGCTTTCTTT | CASSPGQGGPTEAFF
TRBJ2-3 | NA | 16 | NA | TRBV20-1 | TGCAGTGCCAGTTACTCAGGGATGGGGGGCACAGATACGCAGTATTTT | CSASYSGMGGTDTQYF
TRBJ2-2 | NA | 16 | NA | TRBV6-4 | TGTGCCAGCAGTCCTAACTGGGGGGCGAACACCGGGGAGCTGTTTTTT | CASSPNWGANTGELFF
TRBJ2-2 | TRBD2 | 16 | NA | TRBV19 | TGTGCCAGTAGTAATAACGGGAGGTTCGGTTTCCCGGAGCTGTTTTTT | CASSNNGRFGFPELFF
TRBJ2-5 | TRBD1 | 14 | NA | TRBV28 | TGTGCCAGCGGTACGACAGGGGGCGTAGAGACCCAGTACTTC | CASGTTGGVETQYF
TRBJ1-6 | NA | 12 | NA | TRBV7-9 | TGTGCCAGCAGCTTTCCGAATTCACCCCTCCACTTT | CASSFPNSPLHF
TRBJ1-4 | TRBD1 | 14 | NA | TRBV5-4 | TGTGCCAGCAGCGCGCGACAGGGGGGTGAAAAACTGTTTTTT | CASSARQGGEKLFF
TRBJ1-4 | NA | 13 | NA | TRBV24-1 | TGTGCCACCAGTGATTATAACACTGAAAAACTGTTTTTT | CATSDYNTEKLFF
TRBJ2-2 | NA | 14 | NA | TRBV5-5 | TGTGCCAGCAGCTTCGTCCTAGTTTCGGGGGAGCTGTTTTTT | CASSFVLVSGELFF
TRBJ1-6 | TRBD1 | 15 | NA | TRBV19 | TGTGCCAGTAGCCGACAGGGGGTAGGAAATTCACCCCTCCACTTT | CASSRQGVGNSPLHF
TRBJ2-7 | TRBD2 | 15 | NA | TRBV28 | TGTGCCAGCAGCCGCATAGGCGGGAGGGCCTACGAGCAGTACTTC | CASSRIGGRAYEQYF
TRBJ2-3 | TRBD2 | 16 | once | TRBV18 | TGTGCCAGCTCACCCAGACTAGCGGGAGGGACAGATACGCAGTATTTT | CASSPRLAGGTDTQYF
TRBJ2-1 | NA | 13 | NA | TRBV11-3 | TGTGCCAGCAGCCCACGAAGCTCCAATGAGCAGTTCTTC | CASSPRSSNEQFF
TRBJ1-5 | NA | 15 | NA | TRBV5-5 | TGTGCCAGCAGCTTGGGCCGGGACACCAATCAGCCCCAGCATTTT | CASSLGRDTNQPQHF
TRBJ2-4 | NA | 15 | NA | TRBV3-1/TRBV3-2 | TGTGCCAGCAGCTACACGTTGCAAAGAAAAAACATTCAGTACTTC | CASSYTLQRKNIQYF
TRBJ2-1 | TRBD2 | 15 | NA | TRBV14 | TGTGCCAGCAGCCAAGGCGGGAGCCCCTACAATGAGCAGTTCTTC | CASSQGGSPYNEQFF
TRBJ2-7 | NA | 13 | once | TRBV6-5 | TGTGCCAGCAGGGGTCCCTTTAGGCACGAGCAGTACTTC | CASRGPFRHEQYF
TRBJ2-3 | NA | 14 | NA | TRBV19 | TGTGCCAGAAGGGGGGGAGATTTCACAGATACGCAGTATTTT | CARRGGDFTDTQYF
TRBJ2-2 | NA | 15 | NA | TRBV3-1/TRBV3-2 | TGTGCCAGCAGCCTCCTAATTATGTCGGCCGGGGAGCTGTTTTTT | CASSLLIMSAGELFF
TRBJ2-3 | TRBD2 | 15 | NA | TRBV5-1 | TGCGCCAGCAGCTCGGGACTAGCGGGAGGTGATACGCAGTATTTT | CASSSGLAGGDTQYF
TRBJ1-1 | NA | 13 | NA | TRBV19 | TGTGCCAGTAGTCCGGGGGGCGGAACTGAAGCTTTCTTT | CASSPGGGTEAFF
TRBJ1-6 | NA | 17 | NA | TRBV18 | TGTGCCAGCTCACCCACGACAGTAAGCTCCTATAATTCACCCCTCCACTTT | CASSPTTVSSYNSPLHF
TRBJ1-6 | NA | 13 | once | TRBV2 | TGTGCCAGCAGTGAAGGACTGACCGCACCCCTCCACTTT | CASSEGLTAPLHF
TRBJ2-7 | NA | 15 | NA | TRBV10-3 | TGTGCCATCAGTGAGTCGGTTACAGGTTCCTACGAGCAGTACTTC | CAISESVTGSYEQYF
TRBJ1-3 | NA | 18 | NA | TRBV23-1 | TGCGCCAGCAGACTTCGGGGTAAGGGGGTCTGCTCTGGAAACACCATATATTTT | CASRLRGKGVCSGNTIYF
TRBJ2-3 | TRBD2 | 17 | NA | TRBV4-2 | TGTGCCACCTCGGGACTAGCGGATATAACTAGCACAGATACGCAGTATTTT | CATSGLADITSTDTQYF
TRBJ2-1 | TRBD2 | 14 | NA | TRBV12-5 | TGTGCTAGTGGCGCGGGGGACTCTCGGAAGGAGCAGTTCTTC | CASGAGDSRKEQFF
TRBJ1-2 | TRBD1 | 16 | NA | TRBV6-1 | TGTGCCAGCAGTGAAGTGGGGACAGCAGCTAACTATGGCTACACCTTC | CASSEVGTAANYGYTF
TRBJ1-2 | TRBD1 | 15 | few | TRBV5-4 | TGTGCCAGCAGCGTTACCGGGACAGAGATTTATGGCTACACCTTC | CASSVTGTEIYGYTF
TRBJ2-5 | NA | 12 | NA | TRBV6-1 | TGTGCCAGCAGTCGGTACCAAGAGACCCAGTACTTC | CASSRYQETQYF
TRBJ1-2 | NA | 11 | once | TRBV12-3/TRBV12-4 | TGTGCCAGCAGTCCTCAAGGAAGCTACACCTTC | CASSPQGSYTF
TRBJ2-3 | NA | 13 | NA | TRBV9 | TGTGCCAGCAGCGTCCAAGATAGTCATACGCAGTATTTT | CASSVQDSHTQYF
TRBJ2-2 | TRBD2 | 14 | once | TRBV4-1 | TGCGCCAGCAGCCAAGATATGACTAGCGGGAGTCGGTTTTTT | CASSQDMTSGSRFF
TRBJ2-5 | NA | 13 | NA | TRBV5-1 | TGCGCCAGCAGCTTGGACAGGAGGGAGACCCAGTACTTC | CASSLDRRETQYF
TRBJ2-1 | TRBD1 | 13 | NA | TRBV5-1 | TGCGCCAGCGTTAGGGACAGCCACAATGAGCAGTTCTTC | CASVRDSHNEQFF
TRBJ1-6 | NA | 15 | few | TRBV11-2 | TGTGCCAGCAGCTTCCTAGGGAGAGGGAATTCACCCCTCCACTTT | CASSFLGRGNSPLHF
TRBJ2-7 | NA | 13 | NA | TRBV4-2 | TGTGCCAGCAGCCAAGGACTTGACTACGAGCAGTACTTC | CASSQGLDYEQYF